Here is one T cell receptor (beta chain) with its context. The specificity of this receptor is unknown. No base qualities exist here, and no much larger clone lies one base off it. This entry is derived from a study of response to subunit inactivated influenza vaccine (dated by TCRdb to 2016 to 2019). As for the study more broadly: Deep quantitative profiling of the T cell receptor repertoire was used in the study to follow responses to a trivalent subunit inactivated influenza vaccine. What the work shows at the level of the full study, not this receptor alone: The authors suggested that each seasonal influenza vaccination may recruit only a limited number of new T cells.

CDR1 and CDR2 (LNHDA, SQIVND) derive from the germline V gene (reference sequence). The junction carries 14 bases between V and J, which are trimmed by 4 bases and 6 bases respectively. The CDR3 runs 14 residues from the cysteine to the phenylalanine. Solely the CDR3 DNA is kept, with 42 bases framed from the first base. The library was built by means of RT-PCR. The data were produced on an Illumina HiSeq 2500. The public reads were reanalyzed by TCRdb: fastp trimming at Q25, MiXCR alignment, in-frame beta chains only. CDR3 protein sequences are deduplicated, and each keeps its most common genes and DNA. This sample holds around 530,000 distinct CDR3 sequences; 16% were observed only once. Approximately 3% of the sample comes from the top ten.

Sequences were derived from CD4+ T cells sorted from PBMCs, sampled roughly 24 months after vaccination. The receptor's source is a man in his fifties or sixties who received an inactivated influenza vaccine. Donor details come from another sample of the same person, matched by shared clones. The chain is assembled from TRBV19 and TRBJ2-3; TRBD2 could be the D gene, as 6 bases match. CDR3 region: CASSRDSNTDTQYF. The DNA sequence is TGTGCCAGTAGTAGGGACTCCAACACGGATACGCAGTATTTT. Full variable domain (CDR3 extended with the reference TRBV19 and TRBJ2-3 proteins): DGGITQSPKYLFRKEGQNVTLSCEQNLNHDAMYWYRQDPGQGLRLIYYSQIVNDFQKGDIAEGYSVSREKKESFPLTVTSAQKNPTAFYLCASSRDSNTDTQYFGPGTRLTVL.